These 8 T cell receptor beta chains originate from one sample sequenced in a study of cytomegalovirus exposure and HLA in healthy donors (dated by TCRdb to 2016 to 2017). Library preparation was by the immunoSEQ multiplex PCR assay. The multiplex PCR relied on a mix of 60 forward primers for TCR Vbeta segments and 13 reverse primers for TCR Jbeta segments. TCRdb stores this immuneACCESS table with in-frame sequences only. Part of the clones is absent; in the studies checked, under half of the shortfall reflects unresolved V genes, and no reason is known for the rest. This sample has about 110,000 clones in its table, and 80% to 85% of those were observed once. Around a fifth of the sample lies in the top ten. Sequenced: PBMCs. The receptors come from a man younger than 45 in good health and CMV-seropositive.

This rearrangement joins TRBV5-1 to TRBJ1-2, with D uncertain. CDR1 is SGHRS, CDR2 YFSETQ, per germline. V was trimmed by 3 bases and J by 5 bases, leaving 14 bases between them. The CDR3 is 14 amino acids. CDR3 amino acids: CASSSSTSSYGYTF. DNA of the CDR3: TGCGCCAGCAGCTCTTCGACATCATCTTATGGCTACACCTTC.

The CDR3 sequence: CASSLKGEETQYF. In nucleotides, the CDR3 is TGTGCCAGCAGTTTAAAAGGGGAAGAGACCCAGTACTTC. This sequence joins TRBV27 and TRBJ2-5; D might be TRBD1 (5 bases). V was pared by 2 bases and J by 3 bases, with 7 bases between. The CDR3 has 13 amino acids. Germline V gene sequence: CDR1 MNHEY, CDR2 SMNVEV (reference sequence).

The chain links TRBV28 to TRBJ1-2, with no clear D. Germline-derived CDR1 and CDR2 are MDHEN and SYDVKM. The CDR3 extends over 11 amino acids. V was cut by 3 bases and J by 6 bases, with 5 bases left in between. CDR3 sequence (DNA): TGTGCCAGCAGTTTTAATGATGGCTACACCTTC. Protein: CASSFNDGYTF.

This clone came up a few times. The chain uses TRBV5-1 and TRBJ2-7; unclear D gene. Trimming cost V 0 bases and J 0 bases, with 7 bases left between them. The CDR3 is 14 residues long. Germline V CDR1 and CDR2: SGHRS, YFSETQ. The CDR3: CASSLEQSSYEQYF. In DNA form, the CDR3 reads TGCGCCAGCAGCTTGGAACAGTCCTCCTACGAGCAGTACTTC.

This chain uses TRBV28 with TRBJ1-2; TRBD1 is a possible D gene (6 bases). V lost 5 bases and J lost 5, with 18 bases in between. The CDR3 extends over 15 amino acids. CDR1 is MDHEN and CDR2 is SYDVKM in the germline V gene. The CDR3 nucleotides read TGTGCCAGCAGTCCACCGACAGGAGATGGTTATGGCTACACCTTC. This gives the protein CASSPPTGDGYGYTF.

The V gene is TRBV6-1, the J gene TRBJ2-1; perhaps TRBD2 as D (5 bases). Per the germline V gene, CDR1 is MNHNS and CDR2 is SASEGT. This CDR3 is built from 14 residues. Trimming pared 6 bases from V and 1 base from J, leaving 10 bases between. CDR3 sequence reads: CASRRRGSYNEQFF. The DNA for the CDR3 is TGTGCCAGCAGGCGGCGAGGGTCCTACAATGAGCAGTTCTTC.

The V and J genes are TRBV6-6 and TRBJ1-1; 7 positions match TRBD1. V shed 6 bases, J shed 10 bases, and the junction held 17 bases outside the gene matches. The germline gives CDR1 MNHNY, CDR2 SVGAGI (reference sequence). This CDR3 is 15 amino acids long. The DNA of the CDR3 is TGTGCCAGCAGGTCGGGTTGGAACAGGGGAGAAGCAGCTTTCTTT. Its translation: CASRSGWNRGEAAFF.

The chain carries TRBV7-2 and TRBJ1-2; D possibly corresponds to TRBD1 (6 bases). The CDR3 totals 15 residues. The germline V gene encodes CDR1 SGHTA and CDR2 FQGNSA. V shed 5 bases and J shed 0 bases, with 13 bases lying between them. The CDR3 region has the DNA TGTGCCAGCAGCCCGTGGACAGCTTCTAACTATGGCTACACCTTC. Its protein is CASSPWTASNYGYTF.